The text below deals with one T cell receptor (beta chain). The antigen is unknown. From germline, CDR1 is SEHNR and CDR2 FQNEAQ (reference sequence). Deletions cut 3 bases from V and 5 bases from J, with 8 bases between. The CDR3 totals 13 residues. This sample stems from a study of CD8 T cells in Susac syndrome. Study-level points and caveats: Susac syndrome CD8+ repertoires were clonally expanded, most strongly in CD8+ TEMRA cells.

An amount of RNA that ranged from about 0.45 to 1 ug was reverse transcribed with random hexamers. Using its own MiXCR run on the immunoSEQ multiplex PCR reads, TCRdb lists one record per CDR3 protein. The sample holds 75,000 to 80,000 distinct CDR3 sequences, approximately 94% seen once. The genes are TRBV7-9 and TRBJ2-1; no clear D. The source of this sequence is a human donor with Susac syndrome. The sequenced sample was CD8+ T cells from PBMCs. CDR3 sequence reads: CASSFGSNNEQFF. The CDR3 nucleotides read TGTGCCAGCAGCTTCGGCTCTAACAATGAGCAGTTCTTC. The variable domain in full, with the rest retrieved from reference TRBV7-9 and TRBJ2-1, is DTGVSQNPRHKITKRGQNVTFRCDPISEHNRLYWYRQTLGQGPEFLTYFQNEAQLEKSRLLSDRFSAERPKGSFSTLEIQRTEQGDSAMYLCASSFGSNNEQFFGPGTRLTVL.